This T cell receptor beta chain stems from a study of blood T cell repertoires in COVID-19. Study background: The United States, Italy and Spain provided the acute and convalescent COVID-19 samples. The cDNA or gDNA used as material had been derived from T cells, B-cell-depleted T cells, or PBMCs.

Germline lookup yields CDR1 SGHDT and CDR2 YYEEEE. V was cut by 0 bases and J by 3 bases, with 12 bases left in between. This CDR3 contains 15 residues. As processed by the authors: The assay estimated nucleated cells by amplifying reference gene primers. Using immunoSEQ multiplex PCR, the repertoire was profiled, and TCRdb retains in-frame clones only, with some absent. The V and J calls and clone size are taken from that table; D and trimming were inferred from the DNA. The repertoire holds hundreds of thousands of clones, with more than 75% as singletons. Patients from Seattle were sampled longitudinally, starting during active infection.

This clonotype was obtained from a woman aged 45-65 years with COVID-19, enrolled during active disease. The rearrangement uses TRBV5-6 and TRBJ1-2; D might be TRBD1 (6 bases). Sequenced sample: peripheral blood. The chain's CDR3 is CASSLGRSGDYGYTF. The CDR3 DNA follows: TGTGCCAGCAGCTTGGGTAGGTCAGGGGACTATGGCTACACCTTC.